Following are 10 T cell receptor beta chains from one sample sequenced in a study of T-cell reconstitution after alpha-beta-depleted transplantation in children. Using unique molecular identifiers, the investigators prepared the TCRbeta library. MiXCR, applied by TCRdb to the PCR reads, yields one record per CDR3 protein. The sample lists hundreds of thousands of distinct CDR3 sequences, under 15% occurring once. The sample in question was PBMCs, mostly from graft donor cells, obtained 360 days after TCRalphabeta/CD19-depleted stem cell transplant. Source of these receptors: a male patient aged 10 to 17 who had a stem cell transplant for acute myeloid leukemia, so the T cells may come from the graft donor.

This clonotype was counted only a few times. The chain recombines TRBV7-3 with TRBJ2-4; TRBD2 agrees at 8 bases. V gave up 2 bases and J gave up 3 bases; unmatched junction bases: 6. The germline gives CDR1 SGHTA, CDR2 FQGTGA. The CDR3 has 16 residues. The CDR3 sequence is CASSLGRGEDKNIQYF. CDR3 nucleotide sequence: TGTGCCAGCAGCTTAGGGCGGGGGGAGGACAAAAACATTCAGTACTTC.

J is TRBJ2-3 and V is TRBV7-3; TRBD1 matches 10 bases. This CDR3 comprises 15 residues. CDR1 SGHTA and CDR2 FQGTGA come from the germline V gene. Losses at the gene ends were 2 bases for V and 3 bases for J; bases not matched to a gene: 2. The CDR3 spells CASSLVGQGTDTQYF. The CDR3 bases are TGTGCCAGCAGCTTAGTGGGACAGGGGACAGATACGCAGTATTTT.

The rearrangement joins TRBV4-3 to TRBJ2-7; 8 nucleotides match TRBD2. Unmatched junction bases numbered 7, after V lost 2 bases and J lost 4 bases. CDR1 is LGHNA and CDR2 is YSLEER in the germline V gene. This CDR3 is 15 amino acids long. The chain's CDR3 is CASSQRAGGLYEQYF. In nucleotides, the CDR3 is TGCGCCAGCAGCCAAAGGGCGGGAGGTTTATACGAGCAGTACTTC.

This clonotype was found a few times. The chain joins TRBV12-3 or TRBV12-4 to TRBJ2-5, with D perhaps TRBD2 (6 bases). The V gene lost 8 bases and the J gene lost 6 bases, with 7 bases spanning the gap. CDR3 length: 10 residues. CDR3 sequence (DNA): TGTGCCAGCGGGAGGCAGACCCAGTACTTC. Amino acid sequence: CASGRQTQYF.

The J gene is TRBJ1-5, the V gene TRBV6-5; D remains unclear. This CDR3 comprises 13 residues. V lost 0 bases, J lost 9 bases, and 9 bases lay in between. Germline CDR1 is MNHEY and CDR2 is SVGAGI. CDR3 nucleotides: TGTGCCAGCAGTTACTCGACGTTAGGGCCCCAGCATTTT. As protein: CASSYSTLGPQHF.

The CDR3 DNA follows: TGCAGTGCTAGAAACCTAGCGGGAGCCTCATTCTACAATGAGCAGTTCTTC. It codes for CSARNLAGASFYNEQFF. The V call is TRBV20-1, the J call TRBJ2-1; 10 bases are a match to TRBD2. This CDR3 is built from 17 residues. Germline V CDR1 and CDR2: DFQATT, SNEGSKA (reference sequence). V gave up 2 bases and J gave up 3 bases; unmatched junction bases: 10.

This clonotype was observed a single time. J is TRBJ2-5 and V is TRBV5-1; weak D call: TRBD1 (5 bases). V was trimmed by 4 bases and J by 4 bases, leaving 17 bases between them. This CDR3 is 15 amino acids long. Germline assignment: CDR1 SGHRS and CDR2 YFSETQ. The CDR3 loop reads CASSQPGVRGETQYF. In DNA, the CDR3 is TGCGCCAGCAGCCAACCCGGAGTTAGGGGAGAGACCCAGTACTTC.

DNA for the CDR3: TGCAGTGCCTCGTTGGGGGCTAGCCATGAGCAGTTCTTC. It is translated as CSASLGASHEQFF. The chain is built from TRBV20-1 and TRBJ2-1, with a weak D call TRBD1 (6 bases). CDR3 length equals 13 residues. Trimming removed 6 bases from V and 8 bases from J, with 17 bases in between. The germline gives CDR1 DFQATT, CDR2 SNEGSKA (reference sequence).

This clonotype was counted only a few times. This chain uses TRBV29-1 with TRBJ2-1, with TRBD2 matching over 10 bases. The germline CDR1 and CDR2 sequences are SQVTM and ANQGSEA. Unmatched junction bases numbered 3, after V lost 4 bases and J lost 3 bases. The CDR3 loop spans 14 amino acids. CDR3 coding DNA: TGCAGCGTTGGGACTAGCGGTAACTACAATGAGCAGTTCTTC. It encodes CSVGTSGNYNEQFF.

The genes are TRBV7-9 and TRBJ2-7, with D hard to call. V was clipped by 1 base and J by 6 bases, with 7 bases between them. Germline V CDR1 and CDR2: SEHNR, FQNEAQ (reference sequence). The CDR3 is made up of 12 amino acids. The CDR3 loop is CASSLGLFEQYF. The CDR3 nucleotides read TGTGCCAGCAGCTTAGGGCTATTCGAGCAGTACTTC.